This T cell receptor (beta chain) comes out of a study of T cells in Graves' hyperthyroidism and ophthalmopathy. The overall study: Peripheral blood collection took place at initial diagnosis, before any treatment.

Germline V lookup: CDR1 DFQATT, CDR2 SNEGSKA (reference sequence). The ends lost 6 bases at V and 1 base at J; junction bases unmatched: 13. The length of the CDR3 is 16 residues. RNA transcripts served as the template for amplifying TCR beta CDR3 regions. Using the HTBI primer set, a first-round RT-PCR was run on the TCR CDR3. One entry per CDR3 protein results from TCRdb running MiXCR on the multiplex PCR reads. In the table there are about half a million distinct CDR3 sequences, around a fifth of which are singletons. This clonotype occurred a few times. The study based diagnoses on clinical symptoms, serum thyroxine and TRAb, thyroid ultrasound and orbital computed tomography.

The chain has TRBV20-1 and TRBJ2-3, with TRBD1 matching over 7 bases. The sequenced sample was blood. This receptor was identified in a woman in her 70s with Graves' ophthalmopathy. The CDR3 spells CSARRRPQGGTDTQYF. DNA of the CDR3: TGCAGTGCCCGAAGACGGCCTCAGGGGGGCACAGATACGCAGTATTTT.